Listed below are T cell receptor beta chains from one sample, sequenced in a study of blood T cell repertoires in COVID-19. Generated by immunoSEQ multiplex PCR, the TCRdb table keeps only in-frame clones and is missing some. This repertoire shows some 240,000 clones, around four fifths found once; its top ten account for approximately 5.2%. The material sequenced was peripheral blood. The receptors come from a woman in her seventies with COVID-19, enrolled during active disease. The CDR3 runs from the conserved cysteine through the conserved F or W. The order of the fields is D gene, clone size, J gene, V gene, CDR3 length, CDR3 DNA, CDR3 protein. D genes are given only for firm matches. Size tells how often a clone was seen (once, few, many) or the class of an expanded clone, and some rows leave it out.

D gene: .
clone size: once
J gene: TRBJ2-7
V gene: TRBV13
CDR3 length: 15
CDR3 DNA: TGTGCCAGCAGCTTAATAGGGGATCCCTCCTACGAGCAGTACTTC
CDR3 protein: CASSLIGDPSYEQYF

D gene: TRBD2
clone size: .
J gene: TRBJ2-3
V gene: TRBV7-2
CDR3 length: 15
CDR3 DNA: TGTGCCAGCAGCACCAGCGGGAGTCGCACAGATACGCAGTATTTT
CDR3 protein: CASSTSGSRTDTQYF

D gene: .
clone size: .
J gene: TRBJ2-5
V gene: TRBV7-9
CDR3 length: 15
CDR3 DNA: TGTGCCAGCAGCTTAGGTCGAGCGGGTCTGGAGACCCAGTACTTC
CDR3 protein: CASSLGRAGLETQYF

D gene: .
clone size: once
J gene: TRBJ2-5
V gene: TRBV21-1
CDR3 length: 18
CDR3 DNA: TGTGCCAGCAGCAAAGAGGAGGAGGCTAGCGGGAGGGTGGAGACCCAGTACTTC
CDR3 protein: CASSKEEEASGRVETQYF

D gene: .
clone size: .
J gene: TRBJ1-1
V gene: TRBV5-4
CDR3 length: 15
CDR3 DNA: TGTGCCAGCAGCTTGGATACGGGACATGACACTGAAGCTTTCTTT
CDR3 protein: CASSLDTGHDTEAFF

D gene: .
clone size: .
J gene: TRBJ1-1
V gene: TRBV29-1
CDR3 length: 13
CDR3 DNA: TGCAGCGTGCTCCAGGGGCTGAACACTGAAGCTTTCTTT
CDR3 protein: CSVLQGLNTEAFF

D gene: TRBD2
clone size: .
J gene: TRBJ2-2
V gene: TRBV24-1
CDR3 length: 16
CDR3 DNA: TGTGCCACCAGTGAACCCCGGGACTACTTAACCGGGGAGCTGTTTTTT
CDR3 protein: CATSEPRDYLTGELFF

D gene: TRBD1
clone size: .
J gene: TRBJ1-5
V gene: TRBV28
CDR3 length: 14
CDR3 DNA: TGTGCCAGTGACACAGGGGGCGCGAGGCAGCCCCAGCATTTT
CDR3 protein: CASDTGGARQPQHF

D gene: .
clone size: .
J gene: TRBJ2-1
V gene: TRBV11-2
CDR3 length: 12
CDR3 DNA: TGTGCCAGCAGCTTAGGGGGCGATGAGCAGTTCTTC
CDR3 protein: CASSLGGDEQFF

D gene: .
clone size: .
J gene: TRBJ1-3
V gene: TRBV5-4
CDR3 length: 13
CDR3 DNA: TGTGCCAGCAGCCCTCCCGGGGGGAAGACCATATATTTT
CDR3 protein: CASSPPGGKTIYF

D gene: TRBD2
clone size: once
J gene: TRBJ2-5
V gene: TRBV28
CDR3 length: 14
CDR3 DNA: TGTGCCAGCAGCCCTAGGGGAGGGGCGGTCACCCAGTACTTC
CDR3 protein: CASSPRGGAVTQYF

D gene: .
clone size: .
J gene: TRBJ2-2
V gene: TRBV27
CDR3 length: 13
CDR3 DNA: TGTGCCAGCCAGGGGCCGAACACCGGGGAGCTGTTTTTT
CDR3 protein: CASQGPNTGELFF

D gene: .
clone size: .
J gene: TRBJ1-2
V gene: TRBV29-1
CDR3 length: 12
CDR3 DNA: TGCAGCGTTGAAGACGCGGGCTATGGCTACACCTTC
CDR3 protein: CSVEDAGYGYTF

D gene: TRBD1
clone size: .
J gene: TRBJ1-2
V gene: TRBV7-9
CDR3 length: 16
CDR3 DNA: TGTGCCAGCACCGTAGGGGGCGCACAGGCGGGCTATGGCTACACCTTC
CDR3 protein: CASTVGGAQAGYGYTF

D gene: .
clone size: .
J gene: TRBJ2-3
V gene: TRBV20-1
CDR3 length: 15
CDR3 DNA: TGCAGTGCCAGTAGCGGCTCAACTAGCACAGATACGCAGTATTTT
CDR3 protein: CSASSGSTSTDTQYF

D gene: .
clone size: .
J gene: TRBJ1-3
V gene: TRBV2
CDR3 length: 14
CDR3 DNA: TGTGCCAGCAGCCCAGGGTTCTCTGGAAACACCATATATTTT
CDR3 protein: CASSPGFSGNTIYF

D gene: TRBD1
clone size: .
J gene: TRBJ2-7
V gene: TRBV30
CDR3 length: 14
CDR3 DNA: TGTGCCTGGAGGCGGACAGGGGGCTTCTACGAGCAGTACTTC
CDR3 protein: CAWRRTGGFYEQYF

D gene: .
clone size: .
J gene: TRBJ1-5
V gene: TRBV27
CDR3 length: 14
CDR3 DNA: TGTGCCAGCAGTGGTCTTGGCCAGGTGACCGGGGTGCATTTT
CDR3 protein: CASSGLGQVTGVHF

D gene: .
clone size: once
J gene: TRBJ1-5
V gene: TRBV2
CDR3 length: 13
CDR3 DNA: TGTGCCAGCAGCCGAAACGGACTGGAAGCCCAGCATTTT
CDR3 protein: CASSRNGLEAQHF

D gene: .
clone size: .
J gene: TRBJ2-3
V gene: TRBV5-1
CDR3 length: 14
CDR3 DNA: TGCGCCAGCAGCTTGGGGGACTCCACAGATACGCAGTATTTT
CDR3 protein: CASSLGDSTDTQYF

D gene: .
clone size: .
J gene: TRBJ2-5
V gene: TRBV3-1/TRBV3-2
CDR3 length: 12
CDR3 DNA: TGTGCCAGCAGCCAAGTCCAGGGGACCCAGTACTTC
CDR3 protein: CASSQVQGTQYF

D gene: TRBD1
clone size: .
J gene: TRBJ2-7
V gene: TRBV30
CDR3 length: 13
CDR3 DNA: TGTGCCTGGAGTGTTAAGGGGGCATCCGAGCAGTACTTC
CDR3 protein: CAWSVKGASEQYF

D gene: TRBD1
clone size: .
J gene: TRBJ1-2
V gene: TRBV28
CDR3 length: 14
CDR3 DNA: TGTGCCAGCTGGGCTCTACAGGGGTCCTATGGCTACACCTTC
CDR3 protein: CASWALQGSYGYTF

D gene: .
clone size: .
J gene: TRBJ1-2
V gene: TRBV6-4
CDR3 length: 20
CDR3 DNA: TGTGCCAGCAGTGACTCTCTACGGGACACCTCCCAGGACGCTAACTATGGCTACACCTTC
CDR3 protein: CASSDSLRDTSQDANYGYTF

D gene: TRBD2
clone size: .
J gene: TRBJ2-3
V gene: TRBV10-3
CDR3 length: 14
CDR3 DNA: TGTGCCATCAGTGAGTTAGCGGGAACAGATACGCAGTATTTT
CDR3 protein: CAISELAGTDTQYF

D gene: .
clone size: .
J gene: TRBJ1-2
V gene: TRBV18
CDR3 length: 13
CDR3 DNA: TGTGCCAGCTCACCACCGGTGGCCTATGGCTACACCTTC
CDR3 protein: CASSPPVAYGYTF

D gene: TRBD2
clone size: .
J gene: TRBJ2-1
V gene: TRBV29-1
CDR3 length: 14
CDR3 DNA: TGCAGCGTTGAGTCCGGGAGGGCCAGGAATGAGCAGTTCTTC
CDR3 protein: CSVESGRARNEQFF

D gene: .
clone size: once
J gene: TRBJ2-1
V gene: TRBV3-1/TRBV3-2
CDR3 length: 13
CDR3 DNA: TGTGCCAGCAGCCAAGTAGGTAAGGGGGAGCAGTTCTTC
CDR3 protein: CASSQVGKGEQFF

D gene: .
clone size: .
J gene: TRBJ1-2
V gene: TRBV11-2
CDR3 length: 14
CDR3 DNA: TGTGCCAGCAGCTTATTCGGGATTAACTATGGCTACACCTTC
CDR3 protein: CASSLFGINYGYTF

D gene: .
clone size: .
J gene: TRBJ1-2
V gene: TRBV6-5
CDR3 length: 14
CDR3 DNA: TGTGCCAGCATTCGAGAATACGGTCTCTATGGCTACACCTTC
CDR3 protein: CASIREYGLYGYTF